These 2 T cell receptor beta chains share one sample of origin, sequenced in a study of blood T cell repertoires in COVID-19 (TCRdb year 2020). The library came from the immunoSEQ multiplex PCR assay. Entries here come from immuneACCESS through TCRdb and include only in-frame sequences with V and J called. Some clones fail to appear in such tables; in the studies checked, an unresolved V gene covers under half of the shortfall, and the cause of the remainder is unknown. The sample includes around 170,000 clones, with about four fifths observed a single time. About 6.5% of the sample is taken by the ten largest. The sequenced sample consisted of peripheral blood. Receptor source: a middle-aged woman with acute or convalescent COVID-19.

The V call is TRBV19, the J call TRBJ2-5; TRBD2 matches 8 bases. There are 15 residues in the CDR3. The germline V gene has CDR1 LNHDA and CDR2 SQIVND (reference sequence). The ends lost 4 bases at V and 1 base at J; junction bases unmatched: 5. DNA of the CDR3: TGTGCCAGTAGTACCCAGCGGGGGACCCAAGAGACCCAGTACTTC. Protein product: CASSTQRGTQETQYF.

The chain recombines TRBV7-8 with TRBJ1-5; no clear D. The V and J ends lost 2 bases and 2 bases respectively, with 4 bases between them. The CDR3 contains 13 residues. Germline loops: CDR1 SGHVS, CDR2 FQNEAQ. CDR3 loop: CASSLQGNQPQHF. The DNA of the CDR3 is TGTGCCAGCAGCTTACAGGGCAATCAGCCCCAGCATTTT.